The 8 T cell receptor beta chains listed next were all sequenced from one sample in a study of shared clonotypes between healthy human individuals. Sequencing was performed with immunoSEQ multiplex PCR; in TCRdb, only in-frame clones are kept and a portion is missing. Found here are about 600,000 clones, roughly four fifths of them singletons; the top ten hold 12%. Sample: PBMCs. The receptors originated from a woman between 40 and 50 years old in good health. Some clones in this sample may be carry-over from other donors' samples.

Turning to this clone: This likely reflects a read error, since a far larger clone is one base away. The V call is TRBV30, the J call TRBJ1-1; D not certain. V was cut by 2 bases and J by 11 bases, with 15 bases left in between. Germline assignment: CDR1 GTSNPN and CDR2 SVGIG (reference sequence). CDR3 length equals 12 residues. The CDR3 region is CAWSLPVSNAFF. CDR3 bases: TGTGCCTGGAGTCTCCCTGTGTCGAATGCTTTCTTT.

This chain links TRBV5-1 with TRBJ2-5; D not certain. The ends were cut back, 0 bases at V and 0 bases at J, with 9 bases in the middle. The CDR3 extends over 15 amino acids. Germline CDR1 is SGHRS and CDR2 is YFSETQ. Here the CDR3 reads CASSLGVGNQETQYF. For the CDR3, the DNA is TGCGCCAGCAGCTTGGGAGTGGGGAACCAAGAGACCCAGTACTTC.

This chain uses TRBV19 with TRBJ2-2; D is unresolved. The germline gives CDR1 LNHDA, CDR2 SQIVND (reference sequence). V lost 6 bases, J lost 0 bases, and 11 bases lay in between. This CDR3 has 15 amino acids. CDR3 DNA sequence: TGTGCCAGTAGCCCCCAGGTGGCGAACACCGGGGAGCTGTTTTTT. This gives the protein CASSPQVANTGELFF.

The chain carries TRBV10-3 and TRBJ1-2, with D possibly matching TRBD1 (5 bases). The germline V and J ends were trimmed by 5 bases and 3 bases, with 7 bases remaining between them. Germline CDR1 is ENHRY and CDR2 is SYGVKD. The CDR3 extends over 12 amino acids. DNA for the CDR3: TGTGCCATCAGTCTGGGGGACTATGGCTACACCTTC. As protein: CAISLGDYGYTF.

The chain carries TRBV6-1 and TRBJ2-5; 11 nucleotides line up with TRBD2. This CDR3 has 15 residues. From germline, CDR1 is MNHNS and CDR2 SASEGT. With V trimmed by 9 bases and J by 5 bases, 11 bases remained unmatched. As DNA, the CDR3 is TGTGCCAGTTCCCTAGCGGGAGGACACGGGGAGACCCAGTACTTC. It translates to CASSLAGGHGETQYF.

In its sample, this clone was seen a few times. The rearrangement links TRBV5-4 to TRBJ2-1, with 10 bases matching TRBD1. The V segment lost 4 bases and the J segment 7 bases; nucleotides outside the gene matches: 11. The CDR3 contains 16 residues. Germline V gene sequence: CDR1 SGHNT, CDR2 YYREEE (reference sequence). This chain's CDR3 is CASSPPRQGAGNEQFF. The CDR3 DNA reads as TGTGCCAGCAGCCCACCGAGACAGGGGGCTGGAAATGAGCAGTTCTTC.

This clone was seen only a few times. The chain links TRBV14 to TRBJ1-1; unclear D gene. The CDR3 covers 14 residues. Trimming stripped 1 base from V and 2 bases from J, with 8 bases between. Germline CDR1 is SGHDN and CDR2 is FVKESK. CDR3 sequence: CASSQGLPNTEAFF. The CDR3 DNA sequence: TGTGCCAGCAGCCAAGGACTGCCCAACACTGAAGCTTTCTTT.

The chain uses TRBV29-1 and TRBJ2-5, with 9 nucleotides matching TRBD1. Germline CDR1 is SQVTM and CDR2 is ANQGSEA. The CDR3 contains 13 residues. J gave up 1 base and V 6 bases, and 3 bases lay outside the gene matches. The DNA of the CDR3 is TGCAGCGTGAAGGGACAGGGCCAAGAGACCCAGTACTTC. It codes for CSVKGQGQETQYF.